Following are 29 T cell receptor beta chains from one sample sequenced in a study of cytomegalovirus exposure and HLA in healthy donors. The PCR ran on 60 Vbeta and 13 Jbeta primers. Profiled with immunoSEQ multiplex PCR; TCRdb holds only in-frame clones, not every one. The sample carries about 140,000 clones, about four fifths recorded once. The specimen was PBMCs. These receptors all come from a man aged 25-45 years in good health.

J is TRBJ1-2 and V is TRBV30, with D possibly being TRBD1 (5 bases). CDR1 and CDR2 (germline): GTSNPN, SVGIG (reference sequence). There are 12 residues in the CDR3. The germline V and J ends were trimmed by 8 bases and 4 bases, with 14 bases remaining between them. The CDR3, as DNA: TGTGCCGGGAAAGGGGCAGGCTATGGCTACACCTTC. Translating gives CAGKGAGYGYTF.

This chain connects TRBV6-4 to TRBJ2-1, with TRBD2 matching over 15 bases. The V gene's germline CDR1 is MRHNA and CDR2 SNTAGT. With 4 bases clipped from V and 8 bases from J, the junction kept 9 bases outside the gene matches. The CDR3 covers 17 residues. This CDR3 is CASSVGLAGGPGYEQFF. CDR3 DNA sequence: TGTGCCAGCAGTGTCGGACTAGCGGGAGGGCCTGGGTATGAGCAGTTCTTC.

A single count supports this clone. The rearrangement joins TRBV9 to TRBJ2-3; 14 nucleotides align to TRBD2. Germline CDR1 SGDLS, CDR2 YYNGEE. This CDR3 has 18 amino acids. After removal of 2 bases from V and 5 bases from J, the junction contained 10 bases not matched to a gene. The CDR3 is CASSVSPGTSGRGDTQYF. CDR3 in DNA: TGTGCCAGCAGCGTCTCGCCCGGGACTAGCGGGAGAGGAGATACGCAGTATTTT.

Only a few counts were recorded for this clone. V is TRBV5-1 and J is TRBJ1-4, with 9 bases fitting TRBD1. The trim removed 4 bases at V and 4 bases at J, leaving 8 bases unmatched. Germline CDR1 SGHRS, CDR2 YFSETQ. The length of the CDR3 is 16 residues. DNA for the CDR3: TGCGCCAGCAGCATCAACAGGGGGCAAGATAATGAAAAACTGTTTTTT. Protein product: CASSINRGQDNEKLFF. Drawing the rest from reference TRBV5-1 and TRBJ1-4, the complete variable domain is KAGVTQTPRYLIKTRGQQVTLSCSPISGHRSVSWYQQTPGQGLQFLFEYFSETQRNKGNFPGRFSGRQFSNSRSEMNVSTLELGDSALYLCASSINRGQDNEKLFFGSGTQLSVL.

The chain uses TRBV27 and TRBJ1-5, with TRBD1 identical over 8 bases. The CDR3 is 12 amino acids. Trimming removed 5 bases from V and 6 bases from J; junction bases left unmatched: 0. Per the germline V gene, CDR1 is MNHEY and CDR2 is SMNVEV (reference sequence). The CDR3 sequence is CASSQGAQPQHF. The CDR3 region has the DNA TGTGCCAGCAGTCAGGGGGCTCAGCCCCAGCATTTT.

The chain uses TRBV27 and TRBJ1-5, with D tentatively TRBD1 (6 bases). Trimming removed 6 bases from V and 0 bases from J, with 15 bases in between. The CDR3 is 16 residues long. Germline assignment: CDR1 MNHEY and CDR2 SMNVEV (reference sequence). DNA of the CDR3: TGTGCCAGCAGCCAGACAGGAACCTATAGCAATCAGCCCCAGCATTTT. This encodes CASSQTGTYSNQPQHF.

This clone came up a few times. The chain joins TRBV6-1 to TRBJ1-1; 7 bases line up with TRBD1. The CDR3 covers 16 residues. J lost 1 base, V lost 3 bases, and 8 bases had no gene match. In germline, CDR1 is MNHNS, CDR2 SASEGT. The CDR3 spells CASSEGPGQRNTEAFF. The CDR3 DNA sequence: TGTGCCAGCAGTGAGGGACCGGGACAGAGGAACACTGAAGCTTTCTTT.

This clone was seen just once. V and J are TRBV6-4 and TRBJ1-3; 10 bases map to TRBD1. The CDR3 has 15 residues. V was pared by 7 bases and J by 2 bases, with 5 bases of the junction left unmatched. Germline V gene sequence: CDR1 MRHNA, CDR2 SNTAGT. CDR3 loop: CASTSTGGTGNTIYF. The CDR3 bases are TGTGCCAGCACCTCGACAGGGGGCACTGGAAACACCATATATTTT.

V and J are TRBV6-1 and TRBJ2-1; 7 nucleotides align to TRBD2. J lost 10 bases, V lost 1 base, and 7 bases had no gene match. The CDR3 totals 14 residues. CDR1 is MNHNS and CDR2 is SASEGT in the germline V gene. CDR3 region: CASSEVGRAGEQFF. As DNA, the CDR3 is TGTGCCAGCAGTGAAGTTGGGAGGGCCGGCGAGCAGTTCTTC.

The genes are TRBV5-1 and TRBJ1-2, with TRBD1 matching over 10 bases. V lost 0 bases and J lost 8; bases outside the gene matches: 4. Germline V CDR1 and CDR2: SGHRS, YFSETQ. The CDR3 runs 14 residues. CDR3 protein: CASSLAGQGEGYTF. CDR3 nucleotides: TGCGCCAGCAGCTTGGCAGGACAGGGGGAAGGCTACACCTTC.

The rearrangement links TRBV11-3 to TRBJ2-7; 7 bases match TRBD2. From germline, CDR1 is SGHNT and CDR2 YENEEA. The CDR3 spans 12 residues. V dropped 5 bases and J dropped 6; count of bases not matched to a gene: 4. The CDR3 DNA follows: TGTGCCAGCAGCCCTAGCGGAAGCGAGCAGTACTTC. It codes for CASSPSGSEQYF.

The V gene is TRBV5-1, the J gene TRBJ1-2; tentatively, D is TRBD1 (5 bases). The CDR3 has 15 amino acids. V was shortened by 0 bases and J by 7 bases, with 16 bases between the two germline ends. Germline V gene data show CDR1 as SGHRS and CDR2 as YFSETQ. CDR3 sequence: CASSLAGGNKSGYTF. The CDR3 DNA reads TGCGCCAGCAGCTTGGCGGGGGGGAATAAGAGTGGCTACACCTTC.

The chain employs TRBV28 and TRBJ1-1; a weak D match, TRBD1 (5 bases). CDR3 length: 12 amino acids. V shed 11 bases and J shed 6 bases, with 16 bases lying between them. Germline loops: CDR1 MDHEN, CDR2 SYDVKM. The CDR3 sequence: CAQGWGQAEAFF. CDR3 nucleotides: TGTGCCCAAGGGTGGGGCCAAGCTGAAGCTTTCTTT.

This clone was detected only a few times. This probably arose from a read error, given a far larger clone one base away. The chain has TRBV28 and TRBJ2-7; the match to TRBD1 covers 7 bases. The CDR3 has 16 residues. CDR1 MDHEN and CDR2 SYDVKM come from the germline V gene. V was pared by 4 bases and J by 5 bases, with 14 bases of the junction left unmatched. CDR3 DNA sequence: TGTGCCAGCAGTTCACCCGGATTAGGGGGCCGGGACGAGCAGTACTTC. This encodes CASSSPGLGGRDEQYF.

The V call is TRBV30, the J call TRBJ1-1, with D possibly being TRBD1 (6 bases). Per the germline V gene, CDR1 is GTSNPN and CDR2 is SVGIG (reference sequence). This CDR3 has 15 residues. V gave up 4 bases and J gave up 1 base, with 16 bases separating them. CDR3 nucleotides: TGTGCCTGGACTCGGGCCGGGACAACGAACACTGAAGCTTTCTTT. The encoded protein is CAWTRAGTTNTEAFF.

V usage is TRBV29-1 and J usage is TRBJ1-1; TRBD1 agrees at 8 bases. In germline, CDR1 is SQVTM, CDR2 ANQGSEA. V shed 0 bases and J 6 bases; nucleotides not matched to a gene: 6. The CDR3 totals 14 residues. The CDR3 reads CSVEEAWTGSEAFF. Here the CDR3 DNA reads TGCAGCGTTGAAGAAGCCTGGACAGGGTCTGAAGCTTTCTTT.

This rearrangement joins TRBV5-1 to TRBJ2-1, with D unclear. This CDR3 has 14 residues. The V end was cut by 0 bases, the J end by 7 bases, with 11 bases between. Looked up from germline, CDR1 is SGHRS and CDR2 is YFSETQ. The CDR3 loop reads CASSLAGLINEQFF. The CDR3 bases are TGCGCCAGCAGCTTGGCGGGTCTAATTAATGAGCAGTTCTTC.

CDR3 residues: CASSQPGGGPERTDTQYF. In DNA, the CDR3 is TGCGCCAGCAGTCAACCGGGGGGGGGCCCTGAACGCACAGATACGCAGTATTTT. The rearrangement uses TRBV23-1 and TRBJ2-3, with TRBD2 identical over 8 bases. TRBV23-1 is an ORF, and what it does is uncertain. V lost 2 bases, J lost 1 base, and 11 bases stayed unmatched. The CDR3 length is 18 residues.

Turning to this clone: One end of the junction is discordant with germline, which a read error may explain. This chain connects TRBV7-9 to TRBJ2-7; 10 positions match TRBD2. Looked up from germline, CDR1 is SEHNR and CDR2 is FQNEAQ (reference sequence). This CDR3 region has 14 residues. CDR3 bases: TGTTCCAGCAGCCTTAGCGGGAGGTCGGGCGAGCAGTACTTC. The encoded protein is CSSSLSGRSGEQYF. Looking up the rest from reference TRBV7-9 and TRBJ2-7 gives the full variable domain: DTGVSQNPRHKITKRGQNVTFRCDPISEHNRLYWYRQTLGQGPEFLTYFQNEAQLEKSRLLSDRFSAERPKGSFSTLEIQRTEQGDSAMYLCSSSLSGRSGEQYFGPGTRLTVT.

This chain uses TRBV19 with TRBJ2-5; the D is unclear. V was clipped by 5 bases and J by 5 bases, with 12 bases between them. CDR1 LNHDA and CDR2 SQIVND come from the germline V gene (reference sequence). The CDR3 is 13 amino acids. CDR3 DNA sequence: TGTGCCAGTAGTGTTGGGCTCCCGGAGACCCAGTACTTC. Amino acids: CASSVGLPETQYF.

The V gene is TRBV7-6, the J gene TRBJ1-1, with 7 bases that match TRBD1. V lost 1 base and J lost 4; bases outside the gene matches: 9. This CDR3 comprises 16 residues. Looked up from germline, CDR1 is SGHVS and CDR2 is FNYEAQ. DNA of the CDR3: TGTGCCAGCAGCTTAGGAAACAGGGGCTTAGGCACTGAAGCTTTCTTT. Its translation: CASSLGNRGLGTEAFF. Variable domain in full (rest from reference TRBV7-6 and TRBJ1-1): GAGVSQSPRYKVTKRGQDVALRCDPISGHVSLYWYRQALGQGPEFLTYFNYEAQQDKSGLPNDRFSAERPEGSISTLTIQRTEQRDSAMYRCASSLGNRGLGTEAFFGQGTRLTVV.

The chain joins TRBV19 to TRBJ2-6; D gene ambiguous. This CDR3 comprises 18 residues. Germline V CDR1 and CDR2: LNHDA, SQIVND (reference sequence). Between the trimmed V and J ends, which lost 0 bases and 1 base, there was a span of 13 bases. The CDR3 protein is CASSIDPFAGSGANVLTF. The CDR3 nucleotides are TGTGCCAGTAGTATAGATCCTTTTGCAGGTTCTGGGGCCAACGTCCTGACTTTC.

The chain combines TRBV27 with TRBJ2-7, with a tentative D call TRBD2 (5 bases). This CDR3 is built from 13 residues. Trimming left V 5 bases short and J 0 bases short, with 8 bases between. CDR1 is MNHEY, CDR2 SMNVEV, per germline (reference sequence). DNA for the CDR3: TGTGCCAGCAGTGGGAGACACTCCTACGAGCAGTACTTC. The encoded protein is CASSGRHSYEQYF.

CDR3 DNA sequence: TGTGCCAGCTGGGAGGAGACCCAGTACTTC. Residues: CASWEETQYF. The chain carries TRBV5-4 and TRBJ2-5; a possible D gene is TRBD2 (5 bases). CDR1 is SGHNT, CDR2 YYREEE, per germline (reference sequence). The CDR3 covers 10 residues. V lost 7 bases and J 5 bases, leaving 6 bases between the germline ends.

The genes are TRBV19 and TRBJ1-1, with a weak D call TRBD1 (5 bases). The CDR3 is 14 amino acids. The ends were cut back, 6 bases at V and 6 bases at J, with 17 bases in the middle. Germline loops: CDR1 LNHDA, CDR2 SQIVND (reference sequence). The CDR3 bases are TGTGCCAGTAGCCTGACCGGGACGGGAGCTGAAGCTTTCTTT. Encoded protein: CASSLTGTGAEAFF.

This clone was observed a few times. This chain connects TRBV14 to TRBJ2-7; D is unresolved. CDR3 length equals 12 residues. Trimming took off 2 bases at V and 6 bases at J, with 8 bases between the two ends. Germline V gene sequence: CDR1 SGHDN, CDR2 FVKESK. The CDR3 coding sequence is TGTGCCAGCAGCCAAACATCCCGCGAGCAGTACTTC. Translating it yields CASSQTSREQYF.

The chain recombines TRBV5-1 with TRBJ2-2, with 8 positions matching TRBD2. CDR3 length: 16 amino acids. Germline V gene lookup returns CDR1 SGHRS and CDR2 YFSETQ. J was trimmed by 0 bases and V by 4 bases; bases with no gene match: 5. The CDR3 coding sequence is TGCGCCAGCAGCCCCCGACTAGCGTCGAACACCGGGGAGCTGTTTTTT. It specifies CASSPRLASNTGELFF.

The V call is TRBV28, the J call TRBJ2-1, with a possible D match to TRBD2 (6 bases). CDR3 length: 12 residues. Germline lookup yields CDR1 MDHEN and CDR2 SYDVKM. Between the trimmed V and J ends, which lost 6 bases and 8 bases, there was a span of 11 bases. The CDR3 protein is CASRKGLYEQFF. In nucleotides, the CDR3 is TGTGCCAGCAGAAAGGGACTTTATGAGCAGTTCTTC.

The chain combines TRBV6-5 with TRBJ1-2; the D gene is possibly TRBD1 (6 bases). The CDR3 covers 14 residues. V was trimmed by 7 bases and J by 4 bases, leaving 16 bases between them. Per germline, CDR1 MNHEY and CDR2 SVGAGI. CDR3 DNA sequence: TGTGCCAGCACCAAAGTAGGGGGGGGCTATGGCTACACCTTC. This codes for CASTKVGGGYGYTF.